The T cell receptor beta chain described here comes from a study of blood T cell repertoires in COVID-19 (dated by TCRdb to the early 2020s). Notes on the research overall: The collaborator samples originated in the United States, Italy and Spain and spanned the acute and convalescent phases of COVID-19. The material from the prospective study consisted of cDNA or gDNA derived from T cells, B-cell-depleted T cells, or PBMCs. Subjects who had been exposed to COVID-19, were actively infected with it, or had recovered from it provided the deeply sampled blood TCRbeta repertoires that made up the dataset. The repertoires were released in a freely available public database meant as a resource for research on the immune response to SARS-CoV-2. The samples were drawn from two sources: the first 160 participants of the ongoing ImmuneRACE study, and fewer than 1,500 subjects contributed by 6 global collaborators. A de-identified subject ID, COVID-19 status, age in years and sex were almost always included in the sample metadata. Where available, HLA class I and class II types were taken from metadata supplied by the sample provider and were not determined by assay-based typing.

The research as a whole found: The quantity of clinical and demographic metadata differed by source and by participant and was supplied without curation.

TCRbeta CDR3 regions were amplified from genomic DNA by means of the immunoSEQ Assay, a bias-controlled multiplex PCR. In the authors' own workflow: Nucleated cell counts per sample were estimated from amplification of reference gene primers within the assay. To quantify the absolute abundance of each unique TCRbeta CDR3 rearrangement, sequence reads were collapsed and filtered. For each sample, productive Simpson clonality was calculated as the square root of Simpson's diversity index across productive rearrangements. TCRdb carries this immuneACCESS record with in-frame sequences only. Its versions omit some clonotypes, under half of them owing to an unresolved V gene in the studies checked, with the rest unexplained. D and trimming were read from the DNA, whereas the V and J calls and clone size are those reported in that table. For this sample there are 200,000 to 250,000 clones; roughly 84% appear just once. The ten biggest clones cover approximately 7.4% of the sample.

Each collaborating institution followed its own protocols to collect whole blood in K2EDTA tubes. For TCRbeta analysis, collaborator samples were shipped as frozen whole blood, as isolated PBMCs, or as DNA extracted from either sample type. V and J lose 3 bases and 8 bases, and a span of 11 bases separates them. The germline V gene (reference sequence) gives CDR1 as LNHDA and CDR2 as SQIVND. The CDR3 runs 13 amino acids, cysteine and phenylalanine included. The DNA shown is the 39-base CDR3, in frame from base 1. As regards this clone: This receptor's antigen is unknown. Base qualities are not at hand, and no much larger clone is one base apart.

Sequencing used peripheral blood. This clonotype was sampled from a woman aged 45-60 years with acute or convalescent COVID-19. The V and J segments used are TRBV19 and TRBJ2-1; D gene: possibly TRBD1, on 6 matching bases. CDR3 region: CASSILEGDEQFF. The nucleotide sequence reads TGTGCCAGTAGTATCTTAGAGGGGGATGAGCAGTTCTTC.